This TCR beta chain was recorded in a study of control samples from healthy donors and cancer patients. Profiled with immunoSEQ multiplex PCR; TCRdb holds only in-frame clones, not every one. The sample holds 170,000 or so clones, approximately 95% seen once. The CDR3 sequence is 13 residues long. V was clipped by 6 bases and J by 9 bases, with 12 bases between them. Looked up from germline, CDR1 is SNHLY and CDR2 is FYNNEI. V and J are TRBV2 and TRBJ1-6; D gene unclear. The source of this sequence is a man between 18 and 35 years old in good health. The source material was blood. The DNA for the CDR3 is TGTGCCAGCAGGGACCGCTTCCGTTCACCCCTCCACTTT. It translates to CASRDRFRSPLHF.